This T cell receptor beta chain was profiled in a study of T cells in Graves' hyperthyroidism and ophthalmopathy. This clonotype was counted at least ten times. TCR beta CDR3 region amplification was performed from RNA transcripts. The HTBI primer set was used in a first-round RT-PCR of the TCR CDR3. TCRdb redid the calling of the multiplex PCR reads with MiXCR, one entry per CDR3 protein. Found here are some 510,000 distinct CDR3 sequences, around 20% of them singletons; the top ten hold more than 25%. Trimming took 7 bases from V and 3 from J; bases not matched to a gene: 9. Germline V gene sequence: CDR1 SGDLS, CDR2 YYNGEE. CDR3 length equals 15 residues. Absence of ophthalmopathy progression within 18 months defined stable Graves' hyperthyroidism.

The sequence was obtained from a man aged 18 to 29 with Graves' hyperthyroidism. The rearrangement joins TRBV9 to TRBJ1-5; 8 nucleotides align to TRBD1. Material: blood. The CDR3 nucleotides read TGTGCCAGCTCCCACGGACAGGGTATCAATCAGCCCCAGCATTTT. Translated, it gives CASSHGQGINQPQHF.